This T cell receptor beta chain was recorded in a study of regulatory T cells in long-lasting Graves disease. V lost 0 bases to trimming and J lost 7 bases; unmatched junction nucleotides: 5. Per germline, CDR1 SGDLS and CDR2 YYNGEE. The CDR3 runs 14 residues. Libraries of TCR beta came from iRepertoire HTBI primers plus Arm-PCR of CDR3 regions. From the multiplex PCR reads, TCRdb called clonotypes with MiXCR, one entry per CDR3 protein. The repertoire consists of hundreds of thousands of distinct CDR3 sequences, with under 25% occurring once and the leading ten covering 7.8%. Indicated time point: persistent/refractory GD, antithyroid drugs over 5 years with positive TRAb. The TCR library used RNA extracted from PBMCs. Patients were from an endocrinology department in Xi'an, China.

The chain couples TRBV9 to TRBJ2-5; 8 nucleotides line up with TRBD2. The sequence came from a female donor with Graves disease. The sample in question was peripheral blood mononuclear cells (PBMCs), obtained when the disease was refractory, from a patient treated with antithyroid drugs. CDR3 protein: CASSVVVAGGTQYF. CDR3 DNA sequence: TGTGCCAGCAGCGTAGTGGTTGCGGGAGGGACCCAGTACTTC.